These 18 T cell receptor beta chains were sequenced from one sample in a study of OX40 agonist ivuxolimab in advanced cancers. This table comes from immunoSEQ multiplex PCR, and its TCRdb copy is limited to in-frame clones, with some not included. This sample has some 70,000 clones, with about nine tenths found just once. Sequencing used CD4+ or CD8+ T cells sorted from blood, obtained in a trial of the OX40 agonist ivuxolimab. These receptors all stem from an adult with an advanced solid tumor such as melanoma, head and neck, liver or kidney cancer.

CDR3 sequence (DNA): TGTGCCAGCGGCAACTACGAGCAGTACTTC. Amino acids: CASGNYEQYF. J is TRBJ2-7 and V is TRBV11-2; no firm D call. Between the trimmed V and J ends, which lost 8 bases and 3 bases, there was a span of 5 bases. Germline CDR1 SGHAT, CDR2 FQNNGV. This CDR3 comprises 10 residues.

The rearrangement links TRBV9 to TRBJ2-1; 8 nucleotides agree with TRBD2. The CDR3 covers 15 residues. CDR1 is SGDLS, CDR2 YYNGEE, per germline. Trimming took 3 bases from V and 8 from J; bases not matched to a gene: 10. CDR3 sequence: CASSARAGASHEQFF. The CDR3 DNA is TGTGCCAGCAGCGCCCGAGCGGGGGCCTCCCATGAGCAGTTCTTC. Together with reference TRBV9 and TRBJ2-1, the CDR3 gives the full variable domain: DSGVTQTPKHLITATGQRVTLRCSPRSGDLSVYWYQQSLDQGLQFLIQYYNGEERAKGNILERFSAQQFPDLHSELNLSSLELGDSALYFCASSARAGASHEQFFGPGTRLTVL.

This sequence joins TRBV6-6 and TRBJ2-7; D gene ambiguous. The germline V gene has CDR1 MNHNY and CDR2 SVGAGI (reference sequence). The V end lost 0 bases, the J end lost 6 bases, and 6 bases lay between the germline ends. This CDR3 comprises 12 residues. In DNA form, the CDR3 reads TGTGCCAGCAGTTACTCGCGTGGCGAGCAGTACTTC. It is translated as CASSYSRGEQYF.

The chain combines TRBV4-2 with TRBJ1-5; 9 bases line up with TRBD1. With 0 bases clipped from V and 7 bases from J, the junction kept 7 bases outside the gene matches. From germline, CDR1 is LGHNA and CDR2 YNFKEQ. This CDR3 spans 16 amino acids. The CDR3 protein is CASSQESGTGWQPQHF. The DNA for the CDR3 is TGTGCCAGCAGCCAAGAGTCAGGGACAGGGTGGCAGCCCCAGCATTTT.

In its sample, this clone was seen once. The J gene is TRBJ1-6, the V gene TRBV6-1, with D perhaps matching TRBD1 (6 bases). CDR3 length: 14 amino acids. Germline-derived CDR1 and CDR2 are MNHNS and SASEGT. V was cut by 6 bases and J by 6 bases, with 12 bases left in between. In DNA, the CDR3 is TGTGCCAGCAGGGACGACAGGTCTAATTCACCCCTCCACTTT. This encodes CASRDDRSNSPLHF.

This sequence joins TRBV4-1 and TRBJ1-1, with no clear D. CDR3 length equals 14 residues. The germline gives CDR1 MGHRA, CDR2 YSYEKL. V was clipped by 1 base and J by 1 base, with 7 bases between them. The CDR3 DNA reads TGCGCCAGCAGCCAAGGTCTCGAGAACACTGAAGCTTTCTTT. Protein product: CASSQGLENTEAFF.

CDR3 DNA: TGTGCCAGCAGCTTCGACAGGGACCAGCCCCAGCATTTT. Translation gives CASSFDRDQPQHF. The V call is TRBV5-4, the J call TRBJ1-5; 7 nucleotides line up with TRBD1. CDR1 is SGHNT, CDR2 YYREEE, per germline (reference sequence). CDR3 length: 13 residues. V shed 2 bases, J shed 7 bases, and the junction held 3 bases outside the gene matches.

This chain joins TRBV20-1 and TRBJ2-3; D uncertain. The V gene lost 4 bases and the J gene lost 2 bases, with 4 bases spanning the gap. Germline V gene sequence: CDR1 DFQATT, CDR2 SNEGSKA (reference sequence). CDR3 size: 11 residues. CDR3 residues: CSATNTDTQYF. The CDR3 DNA reads TGCAGTGCTACGAACACAGATACGCAGTATTTT.

The V and J genes are TRBV5-6 and TRBJ1-1; the D gene is possibly TRBD1 (5 bases). V was shortened by 0 bases and J by 1 base, with 10 bases between the two germline ends. Germline CDR1 SGHDT, CDR2 YYEEEE. CDR3 length equals 15 residues. The CDR3 region is CASSLAGKGNTEAFF. In DNA form, the CDR3 reads TGTGCCAGCAGCTTGGCAGGGAAAGGGAACACTGAAGCTTTCTTT.

This clone has only one observation. A single base separates this from a much larger clone, so it may be a read error. The rearrangement joins TRBV6-5 to TRBJ1-6; D unresolved. CDR1 and CDR2 (germline): MNHEY, SVGAGI. This CDR3 has 13 residues. V lost 2 bases and J lost 5, with 4 bases in between. This CDR3 reads CASSYEDNSPLHF. The CDR3 bases are TGTGCCAGCAGTTACGAGGATAATTCACCCCTCCACTTT.

The chain carries TRBV7-9 and TRBJ1-1; the D is unclear. This CDR3 contains 13 residues. The germline V gene has CDR1 SEHNR and CDR2 FQNEAQ (reference sequence). This CDR3 reads CAVQGFGSTEAFF. For the CDR3, the DNA is TGTGCAGTCCAAGGGTTTGGGAGCACTGAAGCTTTCTTT.

The chain has TRBV2 and TRBJ2-5; 8 bases agree with TRBD2. Trimming at V came to 4 bases and at J to 1 base, leaving 5 bases not matched to a gene. The germline V gene encodes CDR1 SNHLY and CDR2 FYNNEI. This CDR3 has 15 amino acids. The CDR3 protein is CASSVSGGPQETQYF. In nucleotides, the CDR3 is TGTGCCAGCAGTGTGTCGGGGGGGCCCCAAGAGACCCAGTACTTC.

This chain joins TRBV6-1 and TRBJ1-4; D is ambiguous. Per germline, CDR1 MNHNS and CDR2 SASEGT. CDR3 length equals 12 residues. V was trimmed by 2 bases and J by 7 bases, leaving 5 bases between them. The CDR3 sequence is CASSELGEKLFF. The DNA of the CDR3 is TGTGCCAGCAGTGAACTAGGTGAAAAACTGTTTTTT.

The V gene is TRBV7-9, the J gene TRBJ2-3; D is unclear. Trimming removed 4 bases from V and 6 bases from J, with 8 bases in between. CDR1 and CDR2 from the germline V gene are SEHNR and FQNEAQ (reference sequence). The CDR3 spans 12 residues. CDR3 in DNA: TGTGCCAGCAGCTGGGGATCTGATACGCAGTATTTT. As protein: CASSWGSDTQYF.

This sequence joins TRBV9 and TRBJ2-3; D gene ambiguous. The CDR3 is 15 amino acids. CDR1 SGDLS and CDR2 YYNGEE come from the germline V gene. Trimming removed 0 bases at V and 2 bases at J, with 10 bases between. In nucleotides, the CDR3 is TGTGCCAGCAGCGTAGAAGGCAGAGACACAGATACGCAGTATTTT. It encodes CASSVEGRDTDTQYF.

The rearrangement links TRBV4-2 to TRBJ1-3; D is undetermined. Trimming removed 0 bases at V and 0 bases at J, with 9 bases between. The germline V gene has CDR1 LGHNA and CDR2 YNFKEQ. The CDR3 has 16 residues. The CDR3 DNA reads TGTGCCAGCAGCCAAGATCTCGGCTCCTCTGGAAACACCATATATTTT. Translated: CASSQDLGSSGNTIYF.

This chain links TRBV10-3 with TRBJ2-7, with 15 bases fitting TRBD2. This CDR3 is built from 17 residues. CDR1 and CDR2 from the germline V gene are ENHRY and SYGVKD. The V and J ends lost 6 bases and 3 bases, in that order; junction bases with no gene match: 9. The CDR3: CAIRTGTSGGPNYEQYF. In nucleotides, the CDR3 is TGTGCCATCAGAACCGGGACTAGCGGGGGGCCCAACTACGAGCAGTACTTC.

The chain is built from TRBV9 and TRBJ1-3; D may be TRBD1 (5 bases). Germline assignment: CDR1 SGDLS and CDR2 YYNGEE. V gave up 0 bases and J gave up 0 bases, with 10 bases separating them. CDR3 length: 16 amino acids. The CDR3 DNA sequence: TGTGCCAGCAGCGTAGCTCCCCAGGGCTCTGGAAACACCATATATTTT. It translates to CASSVAPQGSGNTIYF. Full variable domain (remainder filled in from reference TRBV9 and TRBJ1-3): DSGVTQTPKHLITATGQRVTLRCSPRSGDLSVYWYQQSLDQGLQFLIQYYNGEERAKGNILERFSAQQFPDLHSELNLSSLELGDSALYFCASSVAPQGSGNTIYFGEGSWLTVV.